The present T cell receptor (beta chain) was sequenced within a study of blood T cell repertoires in COVID-19. Some clones are missing from TCRdb's copy, which holds only in-frame ones; the method was immunoSEQ multiplex PCR. The sample lists roughly 260,000 clones, 80% to 90% occurring once. The germline V and J ends were trimmed by 7 bases and 3 bases, with 12 bases remaining between them. Germline-derived CDR1 and CDR2 are LNHDA and SQIVND (reference sequence). This CDR3 is built from 13 residues. The source of this sequence is a woman in her 40s who had been exposed to COVID-19. The sequenced sample consisted of PBMCs or T cells enriched from blood (not recorded which). This chain uses TRBV19 with TRBJ1-1; no clear D gene. CDR3: CASTVLQDTEAFF. The CDR3 region has the DNA TGTGCCAGTACCGTGCTCCAGGACACTGAAGCTTTCTTT.